The 26 T cell receptor beta chains presented below share a single source sample, sequenced in a study of cytomegalovirus exposure and HLA in healthy donors. Both 60 Vbeta primers and 13 Jbeta primers went into the PCR. TCRdb's copy holds only in-frame clones and misses some; the assay was immunoSEQ multiplex PCR. The sample contains 150,000 or so clones, approximately 70% of which appear only once. The sequencing input was PBMCs. The origin of the receptors is a woman aged 60-70 years in good health and CMV-seropositive.

V is TRBV7-9 and J is TRBJ1-4; weak D call: TRBD1 (6 bases). Germline-derived CDR1 and CDR2 are SEHNR and FQNEAQ (reference sequence). The V end lost 7 bases, the J end lost 6 bases, and 18 bases lay between the germline ends. The CDR3 has 15 amino acids. This CDR3 reads CASNPTGGRDEKLFF. In DNA form, the CDR3 reads TGTGCCAGCAACCCGACGGGGGGGCGTGATGAAAAACTGTTTTTT.

The chain joins TRBV6-5 to TRBJ2-1; possibly TRBD2 for D (5 bases). The CDR3 covers 14 residues. Trimming pared 2 bases from V and 1 base from J, leaving 6 bases between. Germline values: CDR1 MNHEY, CDR2 SVGAGI. The CDR3 DNA reads as TGTGCCAGCAGTTACGCGGGTTCCTACAATGAGCAGTTCTTC. Translating it yields CASSYAGSYNEQFF.

The chain recombines TRBV30 with TRBJ1-2; the D is unclear. The V gene's germline CDR1 is GTSNPN and CDR2 SVGIG (reference sequence). This CDR3 is 11 amino acids long. V was cut by 0 bases and J by 6 bases, with 5 bases left in between. The CDR3 bases are TGTGCCTGGAGTGTACTAGATGGCTACACCTTC. It translates to CAWSVLDGYTF.

Of note for this clone: One end of the junction fails to match germline, which may point to a read error. V and J are TRBV18 and TRBJ2-7, with TRBD2 matching over 10 bases. The CDR3 totals 13 residues. Germline V gene lookup returns CDR1 KGHSH and CDR2 LQKENI. CDR3 nucleotides: TGTGCCAGCTCACCTTTAACTAGCGGGATCTGGGACTTC. Protein product: CASSPLTSGIWDF.

The V and J genes are TRBV4-1 and TRBJ2-5; TRBD2 matches 8 bases. Germline CDR1 is MGHRA and CDR2 is YSYEKL. Germline trimming cut 0 bases from V and 2 bases from J; bases unmatched to any gene: 5. The CDR3 is 16 residues long. CDR3 sequence: CASSQDSGTWQETQYF. CDR3 nucleotide sequence: TGCGCCAGCAGCCAAGATAGCGGGACATGGCAAGAGACCCAGTACTTC.

The CDR3 region is CASRHEPGQGSNYGYTF. CDR3 DNA: TGCGCCAGCAGACACGAACCTGGACAGGGGAGTAACTATGGCTACACCTTC. The rearrangement links TRBV23-1 to TRBJ1-2; 9 positions match TRBD1. TRBV23-1 is labeled an ORF, and its function is uncertain. The CDR3 sequence is 17 residues long. Trimming took 6 bases from V and 1 from J; bases not matched to a gene: 12.

The chain joins TRBV6-6 to TRBJ2-5; D is possibly TRBD2 (7 bases). With 0 bases removed from V and 11 bases from J, the gap between germline ends came to 16 bases. The CDR3 runs to 14 residues. Germline V lookup: CDR1 MNHNY, CDR2 SVGAGI (reference sequence). CDR3 bases: TGTGCCAGCAGTTACTCGGGGGGGGCTACAGAGCAGTACTTC. This encodes CASSYSGGATEQYF.

The chain links TRBV19 to TRBJ2-1; TRBD2 aligns across 10 bases. V shed 3 bases and J 7 bases; nucleotides not matched to a gene: 6. Per germline, CDR1 LNHDA and CDR2 SQIVND (reference sequence). The CDR3 has 15 residues. CDR3 residues: CASSIRTSGFNEQFF. The CDR3 coding sequence is TGTGCCAGTAGTATTAGGACTAGCGGTTTTAATGAGCAGTTCTTC.

V and J are TRBV6-5 and TRBJ1-2, with a possible D match to TRBD1 (5 bases). CDR1 is MNHEY, CDR2 SVGAGI, per germline. The CDR3 covers 14 residues. With 5 bases removed from V and 4 bases from J, the gap between germline ends came to 14 bases. The CDR3 sequence: CASSPGAASYGYTF. CDR3 DNA: TGTGCCAGCAGTCCTGGGGCAGCTTCCTATGGCTACACCTTC.

This sequence joins TRBV27 and TRBJ2-1; 14 positions agree with TRBD2. CDR3 length: 15 amino acids. V lost 3 bases, J lost 6 bases, and 1 base stayed unmatched. Germline lookup yields CDR1 MNHEY and CDR2 SMNVEV (reference sequence). The CDR3 reads CASSLGLAGVNEQFF. The CDR3, as DNA: TGTGCCAGCAGTTTGGGACTAGCGGGGGTCAATGAGCAGTTCTTC.

This clone was seen a few times. The rearrangement links TRBV18 to TRBJ1-5; 9 bases are a match to TRBD1. The CDR3 contains 15 residues. J gave up 6 bases and V 3 bases, and 6 bases lay outside the gene matches. The germline V gene has CDR1 KGHSH and CDR2 LQKENI. The CDR3 reads CASSPGQGNLQPQHF. CDR3 bases: TGTGCCAGCTCACCCGGACAGGGGAATCTTCAGCCCCAGCATTTT. Full variable domain (missing parts from reference TRBV18 and TRBJ1-5): NAGVMQNPRHLVRRRGQEARLRCSPMKGHSHVYWYRQLPEEGLKFMVYLQKENIIDESGMPKERFSAEFPKEGPSILRIQQVVRGDSAAYFCASSPGQGNLQPQHFGDGTRLSIL.

This clone was found a few times. The chain is built from TRBV27 and TRBJ1-2; the D gene is possibly TRBD1 (6 bases). Trimming took off 5 bases at V and 6 bases at J, with 10 bases between the two ends. The CDR3 spans 12 residues. The V gene's germline CDR1 is MNHEY and CDR2 SMNVEV (reference sequence). Here the CDR3 reads CASSKGGHGYTF. The CDR3 DNA reads TGTGCCAGCAGTAAAGGGGGTCATGGCTACACCTTC.

V is TRBV2 and J is TRBJ2-5; no definite D call. Germline V lookup: CDR1 SNHLY, CDR2 FYNNEI. V dropped 0 bases and J dropped 2 bases, with 7 bases sitting between them. The CDR3 is made up of 14 amino acids. The chain's CDR3 is CASSEASIQETQYF. CDR3 nucleotides: TGTGCCAGCAGTGAAGCTTCCATTCAAGAGACCCAGTACTTC.

The chain joins TRBV28 to TRBJ2-1, with TRBD1 matching 7 bases. J lost 6 bases, V lost 4 bases, and 3 bases had no gene match. Germline loops: CDR1 MDHEN, CDR2 SYDVKM. CDR3 length: 13 amino acids. The CDR3 DNA reads TGTGCCAGCAGTTGGGGACAGTCCAATGAGCAGTTCTTC. Protein: CASSWGQSNEQFF. Together with reference TRBV28 and TRBJ2-1, the CDR3 gives the full variable domain: DVKVTQSSRYLVKRTGEKVFLECVQDMDHENMFWYRQDPGLGLRLIYFSYDVKMKEKGDIPEGYSVSREKKERFSLILESASTNQTSMYLCASSWGQSNEQFFGPGTRLTVL.

J is TRBJ2-1 and V is TRBV9, with 8 nucleotides matching TRBD2. V trimming: 3 bases; J trimming: 7 bases; junction bases outside the gene matches: 9. The V gene's germline CDR1 is SGDLS and CDR2 YYNGEE. The length of the CDR3 is 15 residues. The CDR3: CASSASGSTGNEQFF. The CDR3 coding sequence is TGTGCCAGCAGCGCGAGCGGGAGTACGGGGAATGAGCAGTTCTTC.

The chain has TRBV5-1 and TRBJ2-3; 7 nucleotides match TRBD2. Trimming at V came to 4 bases and at J to 4 bases, leaving 3 bases not matched to a gene. CDR1 is SGHRS, CDR2 YFSETQ, per germline. The CDR3 is 13 residues long. DNA for the CDR3: TGCGCCAGCAGCCGGGAGGCGGCAGATACGCAGTATTTT. This gives the protein CASSREAADTQYF. The complete variable domain, with remaining parts taken from reference TRBV5-1 and TRBJ2-3, reads KAGVTQTPRYLIKTRGQQVTLSCSPISGHRSVSWYQQTPGQGLQFLFEYFSETQRNKGNFPGRFSGRQFSNSRSEMNVSTLELGDSALYLCASSREAADTQYFGPGTRLTVL.

This clone occurred once. This chain connects TRBV9 to TRBJ2-4; 15 positions match TRBD2. The junction had 9 bases not matched to a gene; V was cut back by 4 bases and J by 7 bases. The germline V gene encodes CDR1 SGDLS and CDR2 YYNGEE. The length of the CDR3 is 17 residues. In DNA form, the CDR3 reads TGTGCCAGCAGCCCCTCGGGACTAGCGGGAGGTCCTAACATTCAGTACTTC. Its protein is CASSPSGLAGGPNIQYF.

This clone was detected only a few times. The rearrangement joins TRBV4-1 to TRBJ1-4; D might be TRBD1 (5 bases). From germline, CDR1 is MGHRA and CDR2 YSYEKL. The CDR3 consists of 15 residues. The V gene lost 0 bases and the J gene lost 8 bases, with 13 bases spanning the gap. The CDR3 DNA sequence: TGCGCCAGCAGCCAAGAGGGAAGGGGAGGCGAAAAACTGTTTTTT. It is translated as CASSQEGRGGEKLFF.

This clone was observed a single time. The chain carries TRBV2 and TRBJ1-5, with 8 bases aligning to TRBD1. The germline gives CDR1 SNHLY, CDR2 FYNNEI. CDR3 length equals 16 residues. Trimming took 4 bases from V and 2 from J; bases not matched to a gene: 7. CDR3 nucleotide sequence: TGTGCCAGCAGTGGCAGGGGGCTATCGGGCAATCAGCCCCAGCATTTT. This translates into CASSGRGLSGNQPQHF.

The chain employs TRBV5-1 and TRBJ1-3; D gene uncertain. CDR3 length: 16 residues. Germline CDR1 is SGHRS and CDR2 is YFSETQ. V was cut by 4 bases and J by 0 bases, with 14 bases left in between. The CDR3 DNA reads as TGCGCCAGCAGCGTCGACAAGCCTATCTCTGGAAACACCATATATTTT. Protein: CASSVDKPISGNTIYF. Full variable domain (missing parts from reference TRBV5-1 and TRBJ1-3): KAGVTQTPRYLIKTRGQQVTLSCSPISGHRSVSWYQQTPGQGLQFLFEYFSETQRNKGNFPGRFSGRQFSNSRSEMNVSTLELGDSALYLCASSVDKPISGNTIYFGEGSWLTVV.

This chain connects TRBV30 to TRBJ2-3, with D perhaps TRBD2 (5 bases). Trimming left V 0 bases short and J 6 bases short, with 13 bases between. Per germline, CDR1 GTSNPN and CDR2 SVGIG (reference sequence). This CDR3 contains 14 residues. CDR3 nucleotides: TGTGCCTGGAGTGTACGTACCGGGATGGATACGCAGTATTTT. Translation: CAWSVRTGMDTQYF.

The J gene is TRBJ1-4, the V gene TRBV7-9; no clear D gene. V was pared by 4 bases and J by 5 bases, with 14 bases between. The CDR3 has 15 residues. Germline V gene lookup returns CDR1 SEHNR and CDR2 FQNEAQ (reference sequence). The DNA of the CDR3 is TGTGCCAGCAGCTCCTTAGACAAGCCGAATGAAAAACTGTTTTTT. It specifies CASSSLDKPNEKLFF.

The rearrangement joins TRBV28 to TRBJ1-3, with 8 nucleotides matching TRBD1. Germline trimming cut 2 bases from V and 8 bases from J; bases unmatched to any gene: 11. Germline CDR1 reads MDHEN; CDR2 reads SYDVKM. This CDR3 has 16 amino acids. CDR3 bases: TGTGCCAGCAGTTTACAGACAGGGGCCCACGTACACACCATATATTTT. The encoded protein is CASSLQTGAHVHTIYF.

The rearrangement joins TRBV2 to TRBJ2-3, with 13 bases fitting TRBD2. CDR3 length equals 17 residues. J was trimmed by 7 bases and V by 6 bases; bases with no gene match: 13. Germline V gene sequence: CDR1 SNHLY, CDR2 FYNNEI. CDR3 bases: TGTGCCAGCAGGGCGACCGGGACTAGCGGGAATATAAATACGCAGTATTTT. It encodes CASRATGTSGNINTQYF.

The V call is TRBV5-1, the J call TRBJ2-5; TRBD1 aligns across 11 bases. The CDR3 extends over 14 amino acids. Losses at the gene ends were 4 bases for V and 7 bases for J; bases not matched to a gene: 6. CDR1 and CDR2 from the germline V gene are SGHRS and YFSETQ. Written as DNA, the CDR3 is TGCGCCAGCAGCGATGGGACAGGGGGGATGACCCAGTACTTC. This gives the protein CASSDGTGGMTQYF. The whole variable domain, remainder taken from reference TRBV5-1 and TRBJ2-5, is KAGVTQTPRYLIKTRGQQVTLSCSPISGHRSVSWYQQTPGQGLQFLFEYFSETQRNKGNFPGRFSGRQFSNSRSEMNVSTLELGDSALYLCASSDGTGGMTQYFGPGTRLLVL.

This chain connects TRBV19 to TRBJ1-1, with TRBD1 as a possible D gene (5 bases). CDR3 length equals 14 residues. Germline CDR1 and CDR2: LNHDA and SQIVND (reference sequence). Between the trimmed V and J ends, which lost 3 bases and 4 bases, there was a span of 12 bases. The CDR3: CASSIGALGTEAFF. CDR3 nucleotide sequence: TGTGCCAGTAGTATTGGGGCTCTGGGCACTGAAGCTTTCTTT. Drawing the rest from reference TRBV19 and TRBJ1-1, the complete variable domain is DGGITQSPKYLFRKEGQNVTLSCEQNLNHDAMYWYRQDPGQGLRLIYYSQIVNDFQKGDIAEGYSVSREKKESFPLTVTSAQKNPTAFYLCASSIGALGTEAFFGQGTRLTVV.